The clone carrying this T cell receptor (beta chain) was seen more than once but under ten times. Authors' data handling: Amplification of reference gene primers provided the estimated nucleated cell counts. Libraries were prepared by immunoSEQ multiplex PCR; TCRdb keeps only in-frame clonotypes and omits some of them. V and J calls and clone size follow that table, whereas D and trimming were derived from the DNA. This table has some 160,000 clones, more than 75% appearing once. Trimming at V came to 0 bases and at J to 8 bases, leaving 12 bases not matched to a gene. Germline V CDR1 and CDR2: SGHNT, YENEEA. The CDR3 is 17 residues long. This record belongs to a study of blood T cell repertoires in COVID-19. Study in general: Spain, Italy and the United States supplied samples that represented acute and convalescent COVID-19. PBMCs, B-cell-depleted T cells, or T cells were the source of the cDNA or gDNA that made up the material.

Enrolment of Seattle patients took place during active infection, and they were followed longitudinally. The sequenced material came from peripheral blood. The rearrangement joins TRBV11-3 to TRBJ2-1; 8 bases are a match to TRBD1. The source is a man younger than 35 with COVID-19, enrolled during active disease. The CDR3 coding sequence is TGTGCCAGCAGCTTAGATCGGACAGGGTCTGGAAGGCATGAGCAGTTCTTC. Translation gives CASSLDRTGSGRHEQFF.